This T cell receptor beta chain was sequenced during a study of shared clonotypes between healthy human individuals. This CDR3 is 16 amino acids long. The germline V gene encodes CDR1 MGHRA and CDR2 YSYEKL. The junction had 9 bases not matched to a gene; V was cut back by 6 bases and J by 0 bases. Sequencing used immunoSEQ multiplex PCR; TCRdb keeps in-frame clones, though not all of them. The repertoire includes roughly 2.5 million clones, around 90% of them detected once, and roughly 0.13% sits in the top ten. The sequence was obtained from a man between 18 and 29 years old in good health. The sequencing sample was made of naive CD4+ T cells sorted from blood. This sample's subset: CD45RA+ positively selected. The gene calls are TRBV4-1 and TRBJ2-7, with TRBD2 identical over 9 bases. CDR3 protein: CASRVSLAGLSYEQYF. CDR3 bases: TGCGCCAGCAGAGTGAGTCTAGCGGGGCTCTCCTACGAGCAGTACTTC.